A single T cell receptor (beta chain) is shown here with its context. As yet, its antigen is unknown. The data are from a study of OX40 agonist ivuxolimab in advanced cancers. Study-wide background: Dosing consisted of intravenous ivuxolimab at 0.01 to 10 mg/kg every 2 weeks. A diagnosis of hepatocellular carcinoma, melanoma, renal cell or head and neck cancer was present in dose-escalation patients.

The study, taken as a whole, reports: At 0.1 to 3.0 mg/kg and by week 6, CD4+ and CD8+ T cells in the blood had expanded clonally. Some nonresponders also had low normalized T-cell clonal expansion.

Measured with immunoSEQ multiplex PCR; TCRdb has only the in-frame clones, and not every one. The sample records fewer than 45,000 clones, 70% to 90% being singletons. V lost 3 bases to trimming and J lost 7 bases; unmatched junction nucleotides: 9. The CDR3 is 16 residues long. The germline CDR1 and CDR2 sequences are SGDLS and YYNGEE. The sample in question was CD4+ or CD8+ T cells sorted from blood, obtained in a trial of the OX40 agonist ivuxolimab. V is TRBV9 and J is TRBJ1-6; 8 nucleotides line up with TRBD1. The source is an adult with an advanced solid tumor such as melanoma, head and neck, liver or kidney cancer. The CDR3 coding sequence is TGTGCCAGCAGCGCCCCTGACAGGGGCGTAAATTCACCCCTCCACTTT. It encodes CASSAPDRGVNSPLHF.